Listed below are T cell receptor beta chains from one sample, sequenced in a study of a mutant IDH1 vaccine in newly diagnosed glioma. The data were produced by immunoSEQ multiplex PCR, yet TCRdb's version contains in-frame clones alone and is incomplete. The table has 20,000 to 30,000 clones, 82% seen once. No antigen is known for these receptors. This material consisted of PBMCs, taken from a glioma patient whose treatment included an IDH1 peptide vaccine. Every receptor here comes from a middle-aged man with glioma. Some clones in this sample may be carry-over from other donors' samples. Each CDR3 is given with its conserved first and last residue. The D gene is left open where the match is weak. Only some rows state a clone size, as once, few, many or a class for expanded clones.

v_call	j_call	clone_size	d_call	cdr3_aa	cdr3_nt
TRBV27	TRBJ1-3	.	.	CASSPGGGGNTIYF	TGTGCCAGCAGCCCCGGCGGCGGGGGAAACACCATATATTTT
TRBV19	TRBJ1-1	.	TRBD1	CASIIRTGLLAEAFF	TGTGCCAGTATCATTCGGACAGGGCTGTTGGCTGAAGCTTTCTTT
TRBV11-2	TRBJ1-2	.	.	CASSLVGNYGYTF	TGTGCCAGCAGCTTAGTGGGTAACTATGGCTACACCTTC
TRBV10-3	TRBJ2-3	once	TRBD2	CAITGGQRDTQYF	TGTGCCATTACGGGGGGGCAGAGAGATACGCAGTATTTT
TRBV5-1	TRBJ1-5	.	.	CASSWDGGLGQPQHF	TGCGCCAGCAGCTGGGATGGGGGGTTGGGACAGCCCCAGCATTTT
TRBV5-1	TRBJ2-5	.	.	CASSVGVRNLGETQYF	TGCGCCAGCAGCGTTGGTGTTCGTAATCTGGGGGAGACCCAGTACTTC
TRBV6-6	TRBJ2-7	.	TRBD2	CASRRGGGYEQYF	TGTGCCAGCAGACGGGGGGGAGGGTACGAGCAGTACTTC
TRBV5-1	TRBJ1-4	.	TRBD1	CASSSETGVANEKLFF	TGCGCCAGCAGCTCGGAGACAGGGGTGGCTAATGAAAAACTGTTTTTT
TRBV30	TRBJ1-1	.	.	CAWSASRGQTEAFF	TGTGCCTGGAGCGCCTCCCGTGGGCAGACTGAAGCTTTCTTT
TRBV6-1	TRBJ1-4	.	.	CASRKGSTNEKLFF	TGTGCCAGCCGAAAGGGGTCAACTAATGAAAAACTGTTTTTT
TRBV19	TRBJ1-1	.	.	CASSKDWTEAFF	TGTGCCAGTAGTAAAGATTGGACTGAAGCTTTCTTT
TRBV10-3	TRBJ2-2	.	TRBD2	CAISETGGPSGELFF	TGTGCCATCAGTGAGACGGGGGGGCCTAGCGGGGAGCTGTTTTTT
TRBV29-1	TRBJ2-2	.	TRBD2	CSVQRGTTGELFF	TGCAGCGTGCAGCGGGGGACCACCGGGGAGCTGTTTTTT
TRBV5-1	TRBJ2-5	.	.	CASSFRGLEETQYF	TGCGCCAGCAGCTTCCGTGGGTTAGAAGAGACCCAGTACTTC
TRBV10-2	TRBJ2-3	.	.	CASMRASSTDTQYF	TGCGCCAGCATGAGGGCCAGTAGCACAGATACGCAGTATTTT
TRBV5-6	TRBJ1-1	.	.	CASSLGTGQGFNTEAFF	TGTGCCAGCAGCTTGGGAACGGGTCAAGGGTTCAACACTGAAGCTTTCTTT
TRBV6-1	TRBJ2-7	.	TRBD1	CASSQAHDRDYEQYF	TGTGCCAGCAGTCAAGCCCATGACAGGGACTACGAGCAGTACTTC
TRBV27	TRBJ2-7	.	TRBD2	CASSFLAGGTLGEQYF	TGTGCCAGCAGTTTTCTTGCGGGGGGAACTCTGGGTGAGCAGTACTTC
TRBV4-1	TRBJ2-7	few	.	CASSHGRNYYEQYF	TGCGCCAGCAGCCATGGGAGAAACTACTACGAGCAGTACTTC
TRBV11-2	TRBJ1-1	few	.	CASSHPTSLRAFF	TGTGCCAGCAGCCACCCGACAAGTCTAAGAGCTTTCTTT
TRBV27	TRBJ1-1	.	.	CASNFLGGQGNTEAFF	TGTGCCAGCAACTTCCTGGGAGGGCAGGGGAACACTGAAGCTTTCTTT
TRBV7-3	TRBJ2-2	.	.	CASSLRTANTGELFF	TGTGCCAGCAGCTTAAGGACAGCGAACACCGGGGAGCTGTTTTTT
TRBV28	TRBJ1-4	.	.	CASSLYETGEPNEKLFF	TGTGCCAGCAGTTTATATGAGACAGGTGAACCTAATGAAAAACTGTTTTTT
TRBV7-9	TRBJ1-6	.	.	CASSSGIGGNSPLHF	TGTGCCAGCAGCAGTGGGATCGGCGGGAATTCACCCCTCCACTTT
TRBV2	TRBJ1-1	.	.	CARQEFPNTEAFF	TGTGCCAGACAAGAATTCCCGAACACTGAAGCTTTCTTT
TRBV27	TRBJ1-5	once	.	CASSFGGFHQPQHF	TGTGCCAGCAGTTTTGGAGGTTTTCATCAGCCCCAGCATTTT
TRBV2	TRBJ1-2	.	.	CASTPGGTNYGYTF	TGTGCCAGCACTCCCGGGGGCACCAACTATGGCTACACCTTC
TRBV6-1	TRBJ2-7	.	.	CASSEDIRSYEQYF	TGTGCCAGCAGTGAAGACATCAGATCCTACGAGCAGTACTTC
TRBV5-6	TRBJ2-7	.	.	CASSLGGRAYEQYF	TGTGCCAGCAGCTTGGGCGGCAGAGCCTACGAGCAGTACTTC
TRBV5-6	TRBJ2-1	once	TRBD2	CASSLALASGGAVQFF	TGTGCCAGCAGCTTGGCCTTGGCTAGCGGGGGGGCCGTTCAGTTCTTC
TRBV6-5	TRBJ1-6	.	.	CASSPGNGGNSPLHF	TGTGCCAGCAGCCCCGGCAACGGAGGGAATTCACCCCTCCACTTT
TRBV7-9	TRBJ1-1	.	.	CGCERGVLGTEAFF	TGTGGGTGCGAGAGGGGCGTATTGGGCACTGAAGCTTTCTTT
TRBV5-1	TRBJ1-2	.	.	CASSFGALKTEYGYTF	TGCGCCAGCAGCTTCGGTGCCCTAAAAACGGAGTATGGCTACACCTTC
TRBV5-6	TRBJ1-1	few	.	CASSFGEPEAFF	TGTGCCAGCAGCTTTGGGGAACCTGAAGCTTTCTTT
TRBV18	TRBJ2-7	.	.	CASSPYRDPLEQYF	TGTGCCAGCTCACCTTATAGGGACCCTTTAGAGCAGTACTTC
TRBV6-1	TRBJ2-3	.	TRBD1	CASTSIGTGADTQYF	TGTGCCAGCACTTCGATCGGGACAGGGGCAGATACGCAGTATTTT
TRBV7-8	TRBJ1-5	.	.	CASSLGGGRHQPQHF	TGTGCCAGCAGCTTAGGGGGGGGGCGCCATCAGCCCCAGCATTTT
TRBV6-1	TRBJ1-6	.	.	CASSRGQTLNSPLHF	TGTGCCAGCAGTCGCGGACAGACGCTTAATTCACCCCTCCACTTT
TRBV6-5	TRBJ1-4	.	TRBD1	CASSYSKDRGKLFF	TGTGCCAGCAGTTACTCTAAAGACAGGGGAAAACTGTTTTTT
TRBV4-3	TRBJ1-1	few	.	CASSQRHETEAFF	TGCGCCAGCAGTCAGAGACATGAAACTGAAGCTTTCTTT
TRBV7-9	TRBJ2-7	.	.	CASSLDFLRTDFSYEQYF	TGTGCCAGCAGCTTAGATTTTCTCAGGACCGATTTCTCCTACGAGCAGTACTTC
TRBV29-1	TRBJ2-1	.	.	CSVVSYLGTSYNEQFF	TGCAGCGTTGTCTCTTATCTGGGCACCAGCTACAATGAGCAGTTCTTC
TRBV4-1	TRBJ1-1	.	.	CASSQSGGSQLF	TGCGCCAGCAGCCAATCCGGGGGATCCCAGCTCTTT
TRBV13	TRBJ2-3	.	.	CASSFLDTQYF	TGTGCCAGCAGCTTTTTAGATACGCAGTATTTT
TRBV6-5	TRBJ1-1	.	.	CASSYSQTARNTEAFF	TGTGCCAGCAGTTACTCACAGACAGCCAGGAACACTGAAGCTTTCTTT
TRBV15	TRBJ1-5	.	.	CATSRLNQPQHF	TGTGCCACCAGCAGACTAAATCAGCCCCAGCATTTT
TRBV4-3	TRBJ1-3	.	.	CASSQVYGGSSGNTIYF	TGCGCCAGCAGCCAAGTTTACGGCGGAAGCTCTGGAAACACCATATATTTT
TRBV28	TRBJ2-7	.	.	CASSPPGHPYEQYF	TGTGCCAGCAGTCCCCCGGGACATCCCTACGAGCAGTACTTC
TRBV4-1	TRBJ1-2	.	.	CASSHYLGRYGYTF	TGCGCCAGCAGCCATTACTTAGGACGCTATGGCTACACCTTC
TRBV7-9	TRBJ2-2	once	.	CASSFRQPGTGELFF	TGTGCCAGCAGCTTTCGACAGCCCGGCACCGGGGAGCTGTTTTTT
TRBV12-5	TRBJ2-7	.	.	CASGTSDRRLSYEQYF	TGTGCTAGTGGTACGTCCGACAGGAGACTTTCCTACGAGCAGTACTTC
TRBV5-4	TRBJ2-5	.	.	CASSLARGGWKLETQYF	TGTGCCAGCAGCTTGGCCCGCGGGGGCTGGAAGTTGGAGACCCAGTACTTC
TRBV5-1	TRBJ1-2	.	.	CASTDNYGYTF	TGCGCCAGCACGGACAACTATGGCTACACCTTC
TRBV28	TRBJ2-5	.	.	CASRPDEGWYQETQYF	TGTGCCAGCAGACCGGATGAAGGGTGGTACCAAGAGACCCAGTACTTC
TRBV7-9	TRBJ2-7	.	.	CASSSWGEQYF	TGTGCCAGCAGTTCTTGGGGGGAGCAGTACTTC
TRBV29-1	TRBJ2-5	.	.	CSPGEGGGETQYF	TGCAGCCCGGGGGAAGGGGGTGGGGAGACCCAGTACTTC
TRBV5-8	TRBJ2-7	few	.	CASSRPWVWDLTEQYF	TGTGCCAGCAGCCGCCCGTGGGTTTGGGATTTGACCGAGCAGTACTTC
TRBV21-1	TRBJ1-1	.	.	CASRHGQNTEAFF	TGTGCCAGCAGACACGGACAGAACACTGAAGCTTTCTTT
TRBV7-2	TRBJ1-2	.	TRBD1	CASSDSTGRFYGYTF	TGTGCCAGCAGCGACTCGACAGGGAGATTTTATGGCTACACCTTC